The sequence of this T cell receptor (beta chain) was determined in a study of radiotherapy plus CTLA-4 blockade in lung cancer (dated by TCRdb to 2016 to 2018). For context, the study as a whole: Among the enrolled patients, roughly 17% had an objective response, and 31% reached disease control. Points the paper makes about the study in general: The strongest predictors of response were reported to be early dynamic shifts in blood T cell clones along with a rise in serum interferon-beta following radiation. After treatment with radiotherapy and ipilimumab, TCR clones that came from tumors expanded in the peripheral blood.

The study tested focal radiation therapy combined with CTLA-4 blockade (ipilimumab) in patients with chemo-refractory metastatic non-small-cell lung cancer. The germline V end is reduced by 4 bases and the J end by 2 bases; junction bases left unmatched: 6. From the cysteine through the phenylalanine, the CDR3 covers 15 amino acids. This entry keeps only the CDR3 DNA: 45 bases, framed from base 1. The germline V gene gives CDR1 as SGDLS and CDR2 as YYNGEE. To prepare the library, the immunoSEQ multiplex PCR assay was applied. Sourced from immuneACCESS, this table was stored by TCRdb with only in-frame sequences that have V and J called. A share of the clones is absent; for the studies checked, an unresolved V gene accounts for under half, and the remainder has no known explanation. This sample comprises about 98,000 clones, around 83% of them detected only once. 3% to 3.5% of the sample belongs to the ten largest clones.

This clone has more than one count but fewer than ten. The target of this receptor is not known. It has no much larger one-base neighbor in the sample; base qualities were not kept. The sequencing used peripheral blood, collected from a patient treated with radiotherapy plus ipilimumab. The clonotype comes from a human donor with non-small cell lung cancer who had a partial response to radiotherapy plus ipilimumab. In this chain, TRBV9 is recombined with TRBJ1-1; 9 bases in the junction line up with TRBD1. The bases read TGTGCCAGCAGCTCCCTGGACAGGGGCAACACTGAAGCTTTCTTT. Its protein is CASSSLDRGNTEAFF.